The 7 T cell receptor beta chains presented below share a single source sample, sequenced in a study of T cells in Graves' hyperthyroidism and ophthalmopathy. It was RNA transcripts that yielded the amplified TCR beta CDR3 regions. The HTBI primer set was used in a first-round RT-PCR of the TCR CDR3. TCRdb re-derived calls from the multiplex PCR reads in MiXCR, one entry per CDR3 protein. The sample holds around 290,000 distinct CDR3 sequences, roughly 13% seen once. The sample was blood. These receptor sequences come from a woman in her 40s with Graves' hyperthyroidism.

CDR3 bases: TGTGCCTGGGCGGGACAGGGGGATACTGAAGCTTTCTTT. This gives the protein CAWAGQGDTEAFF. V and J are TRBV30 and TRBJ1-1; 11 nucleotides match TRBD1. V was clipped by 5 bases and J by 5 bases; unmatched bases: 4. Germline CDR1 is GTSNPN and CDR2 is SVGIG (reference sequence). The CDR3 contains 13 residues.

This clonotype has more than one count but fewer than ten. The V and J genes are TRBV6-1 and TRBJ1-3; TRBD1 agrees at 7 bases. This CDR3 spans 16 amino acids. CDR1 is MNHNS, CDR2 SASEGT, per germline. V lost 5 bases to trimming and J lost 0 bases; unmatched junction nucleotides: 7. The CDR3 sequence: CASSRGTATSGNTIYF. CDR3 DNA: TGTGCCAGCAGTAGAGGGACAGCCACCTCTGGAAACACCATATATTTT.

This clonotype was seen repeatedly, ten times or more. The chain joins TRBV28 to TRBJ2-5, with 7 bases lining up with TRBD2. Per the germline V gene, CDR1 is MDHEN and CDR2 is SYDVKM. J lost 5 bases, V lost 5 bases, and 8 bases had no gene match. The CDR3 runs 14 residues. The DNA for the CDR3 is TGTGCCAGCAGTAGCGAGCGGGATTGGGAGACCCAGTACTTC. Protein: CASSSERDWETQYF.

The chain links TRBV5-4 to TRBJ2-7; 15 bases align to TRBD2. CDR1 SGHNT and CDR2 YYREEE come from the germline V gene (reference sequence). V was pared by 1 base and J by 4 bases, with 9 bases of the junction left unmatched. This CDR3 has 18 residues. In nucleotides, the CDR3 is TGTGCCAGCAGCTTGAAGAGGACTAGCGGGAGGGCCATATACGAGCAGTACTTC. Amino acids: CASSLKRTSGRAIYEQYF.

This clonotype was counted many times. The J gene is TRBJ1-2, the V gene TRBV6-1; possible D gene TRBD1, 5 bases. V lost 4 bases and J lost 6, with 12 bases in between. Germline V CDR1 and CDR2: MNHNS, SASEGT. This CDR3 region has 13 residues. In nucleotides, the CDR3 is TGTGCCAGCAGTGGGGGGACCACGGATGGCTACACCTTC. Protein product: CASSGGTTDGYTF.

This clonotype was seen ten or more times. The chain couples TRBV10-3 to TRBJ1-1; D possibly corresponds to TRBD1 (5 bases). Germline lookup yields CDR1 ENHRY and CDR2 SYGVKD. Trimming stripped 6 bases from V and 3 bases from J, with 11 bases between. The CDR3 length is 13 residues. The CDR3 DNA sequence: TGTGCCATCAGAGGGGCGGTGGACACTGAAGCTTTCTTT. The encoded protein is CAIRGAVDTEAFF.

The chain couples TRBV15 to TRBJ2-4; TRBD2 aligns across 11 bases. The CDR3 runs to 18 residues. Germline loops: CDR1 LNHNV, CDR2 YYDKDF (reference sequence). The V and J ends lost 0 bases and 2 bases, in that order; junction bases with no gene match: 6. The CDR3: CATSRDTSGSRSKNIQYF. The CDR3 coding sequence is TGTGCCACCAGCAGAGATACTAGCGGGAGTAGGTCCAAAAACATTCAGTACTTC.